This T cell receptor beta chain was sequenced for a study of molecular identifiers for immune sequencing clone quantification. Germline values: CDR1 SQVTM, CDR2 ANQGSEA. The CDR3 is 13 amino acids. V gave up 6 bases and J gave up 5 bases; unmatched junction bases: 7. This clonotype was detected many times. Its antigen remains unidentified. Regarding the study as a whole: Whereas clones above 20 RNA copies held under 1% of naive-cell molecules, they held over 97% of effector molecules. Spike-in Jurkat TCR RNA from a single cell reportedly registered among about a million naive cells.

From the PCR reads, TCRdb called clonotypes with MiXCR, one entry per CDR3 protein. Of under 800,000 distinct CDR3 sequences listed, 25% are singletons. Naive CD8 T cells were sorted, and the gate applied was CD8+CD4-CCR7+CD45RA+. The chain employs TRBV29-1 and TRBJ2-7, with 10 positions matching TRBD1. This receptor was obtained from a human donor in good health. Some libraries in this study had Jurkat cell RNA spiked in. Specimen: naive CD8+ T cells from blood, with Jurkat cell RNA spiked in. The sample's subset: FACS-sorted CD8+CD4-CCR7+CD45RA+ naive T cells. The CDR3 DNA is TGCAGCGTCGTCGGGGACAGGGGTAACGAGCAGTACTTC. It codes for CSVVGDRGNEQYF.